These 5 T cell receptor beta chains came from one sample sequenced in a study of OX40 agonist ivuxolimab in advanced cancers. Only in-frame clones appear in the TCRdb table, and some are missing; sequencing was by immunoSEQ multiplex PCR. The table lists some 73,000 clones, just over 85% of them singletons. The sequencing here drew on CD4+ or CD8+ T cells sorted from blood, taken in a trial of the OX40 agonist ivuxolimab. The origin of the receptors is an adult with an advanced solid tumor such as melanoma, head and neck, liver or kidney cancer.

This clone appeared many times. The rearrangement joins TRBV11-2 to TRBJ2-1; D tentatively fits TRBD1 or TRBD2 (5 bases each). Germline CDR1 reads SGHAT; CDR2 reads FQNNGV. The CDR3 consists of 18 residues. Trimming cost V 5 bases and J 5 bases, with 25 bases left between them. CDR3 amino acids: CASSPRVFGTLGHNEQFF. As DNA, the CDR3 is TGTGCCAGCAGCCCTCGTGTGTTCGGGACGTTAGGTCACAATGAGCAGTTCTTC. Variable domain in full (rest from reference TRBV11-2 and TRBJ2-1): EAGVAQSPRYKIIEKRQSVAFWCNPISGHATLYWYQQILGQGPKLLIQFQNNGVVDDSQLPKDRFSAERLKGVDSTLKIQPAKLEDSAVYLCASSPRVFGTLGHNEQFFGPGTRLTVL.

The chain combines TRBV7-6 with TRBJ1-1, with D tentatively TRBD1 (6 bases). V lost 1 base and J 2 bases, leaving 17 bases between the germline ends. The CDR3 totals 17 residues. Germline CDR1 reads SGHVS; CDR2 reads FNYEAQ. CDR3 nucleotides: TGTGCCAGCAGCTTAGTACCAGGGGACCAGGCTAACACTGAAGCTTTCTTT. Translated: CASSLVPGDQANTEAFF.

This chain connects TRBV5-4 to TRBJ2-7; 10 nucleotides agree with TRBD2. After removal of 7 bases from V and 2 bases from J, the junction contained 3 bases not matched to a gene. CDR1 and CDR2 (germline): SGHNT, YYREEE (reference sequence). The CDR3 extends over 13 amino acids. CDR3 sequence: CASGLAETYEQYF. In DNA, the CDR3 is TGTGCCAGCGGACTAGCGGAAACCTACGAGCAGTACTTC. The full variable domain, in which reference TRBV5-4 and TRBJ2-7 provide the parts outside the CDR3, is ETGVTQSPTHLIKTRGQQVTLRCSSQSGHNTVSWYQQALGQGPQFIFQYYREEENGRGNFPPRFSGLQFPNYSSELNVNALELDDSALYLCASGLAETYEQYFGPGTRLTVT.

The chain links TRBV5-6 to TRBJ2-2, with 7 positions matching TRBD1. V was pared by 4 bases and J by 6 bases, with 21 bases of the junction left unmatched. There are 19 residues in the CDR3. CDR1 and CDR2 (germline): SGHDT, YYEEEE. CDR3 DNA sequence: TGTGCCAGCAGCCTTTGGTGGAGGATTGGACAGGAGCGTTCCGGGGAGCTGTTTTTT. It specifies CASSLWWRIGQERSGELFF.

The chain employs TRBV11-2 and TRBJ1-1; D not resolved. Germline V gene sequence: CDR1 SGHAT, CDR2 FQNNGV. The CDR3 consists of 11 residues. V lost 5 bases to trimming and J lost 4 bases, with 5 bases between them. The CDR3 loop is CASSLSTEAFF. CDR3 sequence (DNA): TGTGCCAGCAGCCTAAGCACTGAAGCTTTCTTT.